The T cell receptor beta chain described here comes from a study of multiple sclerosis patients with progressive multifocal leukoencephalopathy. The time point was: time of PML onset. All PML patients were female, and all patients had earlier interferon beta. The CDR3 extends over 18 amino acids. With 3 bases clipped from V and 4 bases from J, the junction kept 14 bases outside the gene matches. CDR1 and CDR2 (germline): KGHSH, LQKENI. Profiling relied on immunoSEQ multiplex PCR, and the TCRdb table lists in-frame clones only, not all of them. There are tens of thousands of clones in the sample; approximately 89% occur only once, and around 11% lies in the top ten.

This sequence was found in a woman in her thirties with progressive multifocal leukoencephalopathy. Source: PBMCs, taken from a patient treated with natalizumab. The J gene is TRBJ1-3, the V gene TRBV18, with 8 bases aligning to TRBD1. This chain's CDR3 is CASSPMWGQGAIGNTIYF. The CDR3 DNA reads TGTGCCAGCTCACCTATGTGGGGGCAGGGGGCGATCGGAAACACCATATATTTT.